This is a list of T cell receptor beta chains from one sample in a study of response to subunit inactivated influenza vaccine. TCRdb recomputed calls from the RT-PCR reads with MiXCR, one row per CDR3 protein. Of approximately 480,000 distinct CDR3 sequences listed, 10% to 11% were seen once; the top ten hold approximately 12%. The sequencing used PBMCs from blood, collected roughly 48 days after vaccination. The source is a man aged 50-60 years who received an inactivated influenza vaccine. Each CDR3 is given with its conserved first and last residue. The D gene is left open where the match is weak. Rows give clone size only sometimes, using once, few, many, or a class for an expanded clone.

J: TRBJ2-7; size: -; D: TRBD1; V: TRBV3-1; CDR3: CASSHLQGAGEQYF; DNA: TGTGCCAGCAGCCACCTACAGGGGGCCGGCGAGCAGTACTTC
J: TRBJ2-3; size: many; D: TRBD2; V: TRBV11-1; CDR3: CASSLASGDTYYSTDTQYF; DNA: TGTGCCAGCAGCTTAGCTAGCGGGGATACCTACTATAGCACAGATACGCAGTATTTT
J: TRBJ2-3; size: -; D: -; V: TRBV6-2/TRBV6-3; CDR3: CASRKSSTDTQYF; DNA: TGTGCCAGCCGAAAATCTAGCACAGATACGCAGTATTTT
J: TRBJ2-1; size: many; D: TRBD2; V: TRBV29-1; CDR3: CSELAGDSYNEQFF; DNA: TGCAGCGAGCTAGCGGGAGATTCCTACAATGAGCAGTTCTTC
J: TRBJ2-2; size: few; D: -; V: TRBV4-3; CDR3: CASSQEWGTGELFF; DNA: TGCGCCAGCAGCCAAGAATGGGGGACCGGGGAGCTGTTTTTT
J: TRBJ2-3; size: -; D: TRBD2; V: TRBV4-1; CDR3: CASIPGLAGSDTQYF; DNA: TGCGCCAGCATCCCCGGACTAGCGGGGTCAGATACGCAGTATTTT
J: TRBJ2-1; size: many; D: TRBD2; V: TRBV6-1; CDR3: CASSDRGGSSYNEQFF; DNA: TGTGCCAGCAGTGACCGGGGCGGGAGCTCCTACAATGAGCAGTTCTTC
J: TRBJ2-3; size: -; D: -; V: TRBV24-1; CDR3: CATARGDTQYF; DNA: TGTGCCACGGCCAGGGGAGATACGCAGTATTTT
J: TRBJ2-3; size: many; D: -; V: TRBV11-2; CDR3: CASSLPSEADTQYF; DNA: TGTGCCAGCAGCTTACCCAGCGAGGCGGATACGCAGTATTTT
J: TRBJ1-1; size: few; D: -; V: TRBV20-1; CDR3: CSAPRGSRINTEAFF; DNA: TGCAGTGCTCCGAGGGGATCAAGAATTAACACTGAAGCTTTCTTT
J: TRBJ2-3; size: few; D: -; V: TRBV4-2; CDR3: CASSQDPISGDRPGTQYF; DNA: TGTGCCAGCAGCCAAGACCCGATTTCGGGGGATCGGCCCGGTACGCAGTATTTT
J: TRBJ2-7; size: once; D: TRBD1; V: TRBV5-1; CDR3: CASSWGQGGGDEQYF; DNA: TGCGCCAGCAGCTGGGGACAGGGAGGGGGAGACGAGCAGTACTTC
J: TRBJ2-1; size: many; D: TRBD2; V: TRBV12-3/TRBV12-4; CDR3: CASSLPRGGRYEQFF; DNA: TGTGCCAGCAGTTTACCCCGGGGGGGTAGGTATGAGCAGTTCTTC
J: TRBJ2-1; size: many; D: -; V: TRBV6-5; CDR3: CASTPDHYRQFF; DNA: TGTGCCAGCACCCCGGACCACTACAGGCAGTTCTTC
J: TRBJ2-3; size: once; D: -; V: TRBV21-1; CDR3: CASRACSTQYF; DNA: TGTGCCAGCCGGGCCTGCAGTACGCAGTATTTT
J: TRBJ2-5; size: few; D: -; V: TRBV20-1; CDR3: CSARDLGGPMQETQYF; DNA: TGCAGTGCTAGAGACCTAGGCGGTCCCATGCAAGAGACCCAGTACTTC
J: TRBJ2-1; size: few; D: TRBD1; V: TRBV5-1; CDR3: CASSSSGTGRNEQFF; DNA: TGCGCCAGCAGTTCCTCCGGGACAGGCCGCAATGAGCAGTTCTTC
J: TRBJ2-7; size: -; D: TRBD1; V: TRBV20-1; CDR3: CSAHGQDSSYEQYF; DNA: TGCAGTGCCCATGGACAGGACAGCTCCTACGAGCAGTACTTC
J: TRBJ2-7; size: many; D: TRBD2; V: TRBV20-1; CDR3: CSAPSSGGGSSYEQYF; DNA: TGCAGTGCACCCTCTAGCGGGGGGGGGAGCTCCTACGAGCAGTACTTC
J: TRBJ1-1; size: few; D: TRBD1; V: TRBV2; CDR3: CASRDHLTGVTEAFF; DNA: TGTGCCAGCAGGGACCACTTAACAGGGGTGACTGAAGCTTTCTTT
J: TRBJ2-3; size: many; D: TRBD1; V: TRBV6-5; CDR3: CASSYSRTGVGDTQYF; DNA: TGTGCCAGCAGTTACTCGCGGACAGGGGTAGGAGATACGCAGTATTTT
J: TRBJ2-5; size: -; D: -; V: TRBV7-6; CDR3: CASSLRQSQETQYF; DNA: TGTGCCAGCAGCTTAAGACAGAGTCAAGAGACCCAGTACTTC
J: TRBJ2-3; size: -; D: -; V: TRBV7-8; CDR3: CASSPGAHTDTQYF; DNA: TGTGCCAGCAGCCCGGGGGCCCACACAGATACGCAGTATTTT
J: TRBJ2-1; size: -; D: TRBD2; V: TRBV28; CDR3: CASTSGGSYNEQFF; DNA: TGTGCCAGCACTAGCGGGGGATCCTACAATGAGCAGTTCTTC
J: TRBJ2-5; size: few; D: TRBD2; V: TRBV7-2; CDR3: CASSPLAEETQYF; DNA: TGTGCCAGCAGCCCGCTAGCGGAAGAGACCCAGTACTTC
J: TRBJ2-4; size: few; D: -; V: TRBV12-3/TRBV12-4; CDR3: CASMEQIAKNIQYF; DNA: TGTGCCAGCATGGAACAGATAGCCAAAAACATTCAGTACTTC
J: TRBJ1-1; size: -; D: -; V: TRBV5-1; CDR3: CASSGETVAAEAFF; DNA: TGCGCCAGCAGCGGCGAAACGGTGGCTGCTGAAGCTTTCTTT
J: TRBJ2-3; size: -; D: -; V: TRBV5-1; CDR3: CASSLAPPTGEGSADTQYF; DNA: TGCGCCAGCAGCTTGGCGCCACCAACAGGGGAGGGATCCGCAGATACGCAGTATTTT
J: TRBJ2-7; size: -; D: TRBD1; V: TRBV7-2; CDR3: CASSLGRQGDPYEQYF; DNA: TGTGCCAGCAGCTTGGGCAGACAGGGTGACCCCTACGAGCAGTACTTC
J: TRBJ2-2; size: few; D: -; V: TRBV15; CDR3: CATSSSGTGELFF; DNA: TGTGCCACCAGCAGCTCAGGCACCGGGGAGCTGTTTTTT
J: TRBJ2-7; size: many; D: TRBD1; V: TRBV4-1; CDR3: CASSQGQGSTYEQYF; DNA: TGCGCCAGCAGCCAAGGACAGGGTTCTACCTACGAGCAGTACTTC
J: TRBJ2-6; size: few; D: -; V: TRBV6-1; CDR3: CASSRVGDSGANVLTF; DNA: TGTGCCAGCAGTCGTGTCGGAGACTCTGGGGCCAACGTCCTGACTTTC
J: TRBJ2-7; size: few; D: TRBD1; V: TRBV24-1; CDR3: CATSDSGQHYEQYF; DNA: TGTGCCACCAGTGATTCGGGACAGCACTACGAGCAGTACTTC
J: TRBJ2-5; size: few; D: TRBD2; V: TRBV20-1; CDR3: CSAIAGAGGETQYF; DNA: TGCAGTGCTATAGCGGGGGCCGGGGGAGAGACCCAGTACTTC
J: TRBJ2-7; size: few; D: -; V: TRBV10-3; CDR3: CAVGQRFYEQYF; DNA: TGTGCCGTTGGACAGAGATTTTACGAGCAGTACTTC
J: TRBJ2-3; size: -; D: TRBD2; V: TRBV4-2; CDR3: CASSQERVLAVSTDTQYF; DNA: TGTGCCAGCAGCCAGGAAAGGGTACTAGCGGTTAGCACAGATACGCAGTATTTT
J: TRBJ2-2; size: few; D: TRBD1; V: TRBV24-1; CDR3: CATSDVTGQGPSSGELFF; DNA: TGTGCCACCAGTGATGTTACGGGACAGGGGCCTTCTTCGGGGGAGCTGTTTTTT
J: TRBJ2-2; size: few; D: -; V: TRBV24-1; CDR3: CATSALDRNTGELFF; DNA: TGTGCCACCAGTGCCTTGGACAGGAACACCGGGGAGCTGTTTTTT
J: TRBJ2-1; size: many; D: -; V: TRBV9; CDR3: CASSVAGLYNEQFF; DNA: TGTGCCAGCAGCGTAGCCGGGTTGTACAATGAGCAGTTCTTC
J: TRBJ2-3; size: -; D: -; V: TRBV5-1; CDR3: CASSLFRITGAPADTQYF; DNA: TGCGCCAGCAGCTTGTTTAGGATTACGGGGGCCCCCGCGGATACGCAGTATTTT
J: TRBJ2-4; size: many; D: -; V: TRBV11-2; CDR3: CASSLDPKNIQYF; DNA: TGTGCCAGCAGCTTAGATCCCAAAAACATTCAGTACTTC
J: TRBJ1-2; size: -; D: -; V: TRBV2; CDR3: CASSGIGQGGYGYTF; DNA: TGTGCCAGCAGTGGAATCGGGCAGGGAGGTTATGGCTACACCTTC
J: TRBJ2-3; size: few; D: -; V: TRBV7-2; CDR3: CASSLGAGTDTQYF; DNA: TGTGCCAGCAGCTTAGGGGCTGGCACAGATACGCAGTATTTT